These 18 T cell receptor beta chains were sequenced from one sample in a study of radiation and T cells in renal cell carcinoma. The table came from immunoSEQ multiplex PCR; TCRdb's copy has only in-frame clones and leaves some out. The data show 55,000 to 65,000 clones, just under 80% seen once. Time point of the sample: baseline pretreatment blood. Noted treatment: 15 Gy SBRT to primary tumor, nephrectomy 4 weeks later. Here the sequenced sample was blood, taken from a patient whose treatment included radiotherapy and nephrectomy. The receptors were sampled from a man aged 55 to 70 with renal cell carcinoma.

The J gene is TRBJ1-3, the V gene TRBV19, with 7 bases aligning to TRBD1. The CDR3 loop spans 14 amino acids. Germline loops: CDR1 LNHDA, CDR2 SQIVND (reference sequence). V lost 8 bases and J lost 0; bases outside the gene matches: 4. The CDR3 nucleotides read TGTGCCAGTGTTCGGGACAGCTCTGGAAACACCATATATTTT. Its translation: CASVRDSSGNTIYF.

The J gene is TRBJ2-3, the V gene TRBV29-1; D may be TRBD2 (5 bases). The CDR3 extends over 14 amino acids. The germline CDR1 and CDR2 sequences are SQVTM and ANQGSEA. V was shortened by 1 base and J by 2 bases, with 10 bases between the two germline ends. CDR3 amino acids: CSVEGRGFTDTQYF. The CDR3 DNA reads TGCAGCGTTGAAGGTCGAGGGTTCACAGATACGCAGTATTTT.

This clone was detected only a few times. The rearrangement uses TRBV30 and TRBJ1-2; 8 nucleotides agree with TRBD1. This CDR3 contains 14 residues. V trimming: 2 bases; J trimming: 5 bases; junction bases outside the gene matches: 7. CDR1 and CDR2 (germline): GTSNPN, SVGIG (reference sequence). The CDR3 loop reads CAWSQGDRPYGYTF. In DNA, the CDR3 is TGTGCCTGGAGTCAGGGGGACAGGCCATATGGCTACACCTTC. Based on the CDR3 plus reference TRBV30 and TRBJ1-2, the full variable domain is SQTIHQWPATLVQPVGSPLSLECTVEGTSNPNLYWYRQAAGRGLQLLFYSVGIGQISSEVPQNLSASRPQDRQFILSSKKLLLSDSGFYLCAWSQGDRPYGYTFGSGTRLTVV.

This chain joins TRBV5-6 and TRBJ1-4, with a tentative D call TRBD1 (5 bases). V lost 0 bases to trimming and J lost 4 bases, with 13 bases between them. CDR1 and CDR2 (germline): SGHDT, YYEEEE. The CDR3 sequence is 16 residues long. Here the CDR3 DNA reads TGTGCCAGCAGCTTGGGGGGGAGCTTGGGTAATGAAAAACTGTTTTTT. This translates into CASSLGGSLGNEKLFF.

This rearrangement joins TRBV19 to TRBJ1-1, with D tentatively TRBD1 (6 bases). CDR1 and CDR2 from the germline V gene are LNHDA and SQIVND (reference sequence). This CDR3 has 15 residues. V gave up 5 bases and J gave up 0 bases, with 13 bases separating them. CDR3 in amino acids: CASSEAGALNTEAFF. DNA for the CDR3: TGTGCCAGTAGTGAGGCAGGGGCTTTGAACACTGAAGCTTTCTTT.

The chain couples TRBV11-2 to TRBJ1-1; unclear D gene. With 4 bases removed from V and 10 bases from J, the gap between germline ends came to 22 bases. The CDR3 is made up of 15 amino acids. CDR1 is SGHAT, CDR2 FQNNGV, per germline. CDR3 protein: CASSSMTYLGDGAFF. The CDR3 nucleotides read TGTGCCAGCAGCTCTATGACATATCTCGGTGATGGAGCTTTCTTT.

The chain uses TRBV19 and TRBJ2-7, with 7 bases fitting TRBD2. Germline CDR1 is LNHDA and CDR2 is SQIVND (reference sequence). V lost 6 bases and J lost 2; bases outside the gene matches: 7. The length of the CDR3 is 14 residues. The CDR3 DNA sequence: TGTGCCAGTAGCAAAACGCGGGGGACCTACGAGCAGTACTTC. This codes for CASSKTRGTYEQYF.

The chain joins TRBV5-5 to TRBJ2-3; 8 bases are shared with TRBD2. The V and J ends lost 4 bases and 3 bases, in that order; junction bases with no gene match: 13. In germline, CDR1 is SGHKS, CDR2 YYEKEE (reference sequence). The CDR3 loop spans 17 amino acids. In DNA form, the CDR3 reads TGTGCCAGCAGCCTCACCCCCAGCGGGAGTGGTACAGATACGCAGTATTTT. Translation gives CASSLTPSGSGTDTQYF.

The CDR3 spells CASSQDGGEQFF. The CDR3 region has the DNA TGTGCCAGCAGCCAAGATGGAGGTGAGCAGTTCTTC. This chain uses TRBV4-2 with TRBJ2-1, with TRBD2 as a possible D gene (5 bases). Germline V gene lookup returns CDR1 LGHNA and CDR2 YNFKEQ. CDR3 length equals 12 residues. V was trimmed by 0 bases and J by 9 bases, leaving 6 bases between them.

This sequence joins TRBV7-9 and TRBJ2-3; 12 bases are a match to TRBD2. The germline CDR1 and CDR2 sequences are SEHNR and FQNEAQ (reference sequence). The V segment lost 5 bases and the J segment 0 bases; nucleotides outside the gene matches: 6. The CDR3 totals 17 residues. CDR3 nucleotide sequence: TGTGCCAGCAGCCACCCCGGACTAGCGGGAAGCACAGATACGCAGTATTTT. It codes for CASSHPGLAGSTDTQYF.

The rearrangement links TRBV5-1 to TRBJ2-1, with TRBD2 matching over 15 bases. Losses at the gene ends were 5 bases for V and 9 bases for J; bases not matched to a gene: 3. CDR3 length: 14 residues. Germline V lookup: CDR1 SGHRS, CDR2 YFSETQ. The CDR3 is CASRGLAGGREQFF. The CDR3 DNA follows: TGCGCCAGCAGAGGACTAGCGGGAGGGCGTGAGCAGTTCTTC.

The V and J genes are TRBV27 and TRBJ2-3; 9 positions match TRBD2. Unmatched junction bases numbered 6, after V lost 3 bases and J lost 2 bases. The CDR3 totals 16 residues. CDR1 and CDR2 from the germline V gene are MNHEY and SMNVEV (reference sequence). The CDR3 reads CASSFGLAGNTDTQYF. The CDR3, as DNA: TGTGCCAGCAGTTTCGGGCTAGCGGGAAACACAGATACGCAGTATTTT.

The chain carries TRBV18 and TRBJ1-1; D perhaps matches TRBD1 (5 bases). Germline V CDR1 and CDR2: KGHSH, LQKENI. The CDR3 is 12 residues long. V was cut by 6 bases and J by 1 base, with 6 bases left in between. The CDR3 nucleotides are TGTGCCAGCTCCAGGGAGAACACTGAAGCTTTCTTT. Residues: CASSRENTEAFF.

The chain uses TRBV14 and TRBJ2-1; D is unclear. Deletions cut 3 bases from V and 7 bases from J, with 7 bases between. CDR1 and CDR2 from the germline V gene are SGHDN and FVKESK. The CDR3 loop spans 12 amino acids. CDR3 DNA: TGTGCCAGCAGCCATGAAAGTAATGAGCAGTTCTTC. Amino acid sequence: CASSHESNEQFF.

The chain carries TRBV7-9 and TRBJ2-7; D not resolved. Deletions cut 1 base from V and 3 bases from J, with 4 bases between. Germline values: CDR1 SEHNR, CDR2 FQNEAQ (reference sequence). The CDR3 loop spans 12 amino acids. CDR3 loop: CASSLDDYEQYV. The CDR3 DNA sequence: TGTGCCAGCAGCTTAGACGACTACGAGCAGTACGTC.

The genes are TRBV5-1 and TRBJ1-1, with D hard to call. With 0 bases removed from V and 0 bases from J, the gap between germline ends came to 12 bases. Per the germline V gene, CDR1 is SGHRS and CDR2 is YFSETQ. This CDR3 region has 16 residues. CDR3 residues: CASSLVPDDLNTEAFF. CDR3 DNA sequence: TGCGCCAGCAGCTTGGTACCTGATGACCTGAACACTGAAGCTTTCTTT.

This chain connects TRBV2 to TRBJ1-5; D might be TRBD1 (6 bases). Deletions cut 4 bases from V and 2 bases from J, with 15 bases between. CDR1 and CDR2 from the germline V gene are SNHLY and FYNNEI. This CDR3 has 16 amino acids. The CDR3 here is CASSGGQPRGNQPQHF. The CDR3 DNA is TGTGCCAGCAGTGGAGGACAGCCTCGGGGCAATCAGCCCCAGCATTTT. Using reference TRBV2 and TRBJ1-5 for the parts outside the CDR3, the full variable domain is EPEVTQTPSHQVTQMGQEVILRCVPISNHLYFYWYRQILGQKVEFLVSFYNNEISEKSEIFDDQFSVERPDGSNFTLKIRSTKLEDSAMYFCASSGGQPRGNQPQHFGDGTRLSIL.

The rearrangement uses TRBV19 and TRBJ2-1; D is possibly TRBD1 or TRBD2 (5 bases each). Germline CDR1 is LNHDA and CDR2 is SQIVND (reference sequence). Trimming cost V 3 bases and J 4 bases, with 13 bases left between them. The CDR3 is 15 amino acids. CDR3 bases: TGTGCCAGTAGTATCGGGGCGAACCTATACAATGAGCAGTTCTTC. Translating it yields CASSIGANLYNEQFF.